The entry below gives a single T cell receptor (beta chain) sequence along with its context. The target antigen is unknown. The CDR3 covers 15 residues. With 6 bases removed from V and 2 bases from J, the gap between germline ends came to 16 bases. The germline gives CDR1 MNHEY, CDR2 SVGAGI. These data come from a study of T cell repertoires in cytomegalovirus infection. TCRdb used MiXCR to reprocess the reads, holding one entry per CDR3 protein. The sample lists around 110,000 distinct CDR3 sequences, about 9.4% seen once, with over 25% in the top ten. The clonotype originates from a human donor in good health (CMV status not recorded). Some clones in this sample may be carry-over from other donors' samples. Material: PBMCs, sequenced either directly or after in vitro stimulation (not recorded which). The chain uses TRBV6-5 and TRBJ1-1; D is unresolved. CDR3 DNA sequence: TGTGCCAGCAGCCGATATGGACCCCTCAACACTGAAGCTTTCTTT. Amino acids: CASSRYGPLNTEAFF.